A single sample gave rise to the 13 T cell receptor beta chains below, sequenced in a study of beta chain features in type 1 diabetes. TCRB transcripts that were expressed got sequenced, as all of the isolated RNA had been reverse transcribed. Assay: immunoSEQ multiplex PCR; the TCRdb copy retains only in-frame clones and omits some. Of roughly 350,000 clones in the sample, approximately 9.9% are singletons; the top ten hold 0.015%. Sequenced material: naive CD4+ T cells from blood. The receptors were sampled from a woman aged 25-40 years in good health.

As for this clone: Other DNA sequences of this sample code for an identical CDR3. This chain uses TRBV18 with TRBJ1-1; D is uncertain. Germline V CDR1 and CDR2: KGHSH, LQKENI. This CDR3 comprises 12 residues. Trimming took off 4 bases at V and 0 bases at J, with 3 bases between the two ends. The CDR3 sequence: CASSLMNTEAFF. The DNA for the CDR3 is TGTGCCAGCTCACTAATGAACACTGAAGCTTTCTTT. Using reference TRBV18 and TRBJ1-1 for the parts outside the CDR3, the full variable domain is NAGVMQNPRHLVRRRGQEARLRCSPMKGHSHVYWYRQLPEEGLKFMVYLQKENIIDESGMPKERFSAEFPKEGPSILRIQQVVRGDSAAYFCASSLMNTEAFFGQGTRLTVV.

The chain recombines TRBV19 with TRBJ1-1; TRBD1 matches at 9 bases. The CDR3 runs 15 residues. J gave up 7 bases and V 2 bases, and 8 bases lay outside the gene matches. Germline V gives CDR1 LNHDA, CDR2 SQIVND (reference sequence). The chain's CDR3 is CASSILGTGNFEAFF. The CDR3 nucleotides read TGTGCCAGTAGTATACTTGGGACAGGGAATTTTGAAGCTTTCTTT. The full variable domain, completed using reference TRBV19 and TRBJ1-1, is DGGITQSPKYLFRKEGQNVTLSCEQNLNHDAMYWYRQDPGQGLRLIYYSQIVNDFQKGDIAEGYSVSREKKESFPLTVTSAQKNPTAFYLCASSILGTGNFEAFFGQGTRLTVV.

The J gene is TRBJ1-3, the V gene TRBV6-6; no clear D gene. Trimming removed 2 bases from V and 2 bases from J, with 10 bases in between. CDR1 and CDR2 from the germline V gene are MNHNY and SVGAGI (reference sequence). The CDR3 runs 15 residues. The CDR3 loop is CASSYRRGAGNTIYF. CDR3 bases: TGTGCCAGCAGTTACCGTCGGGGAGCTGGAAACACCATATATTTT.

This clone was found a few times. The rearrangement uses TRBV7-3 and TRBJ2-1; 10 bases fit TRBD2. The germline V gene has CDR1 SGHTA and CDR2 FQGTGA. V was pared by 5 bases and J by 7 bases, with 8 bases of the junction left unmatched. CDR3 length: 15 amino acids. The CDR3: CASSTLAGVRNEQFF. DNA of the CDR3: TGTGCCAGCAGCACTCTAGCGGGAGTGAGAAATGAGCAGTTCTTC.

The rearrangement links TRBV7-2 to TRBJ2-3, with TRBD2 matching 9 bases. Germline V lookup: CDR1 SGHTA, CDR2 FQGNSA. The CDR3 runs 16 residues. The V and J ends lost 5 bases and 4 bases, in that order; junction bases with no gene match: 10. The CDR3 region has the DNA TGTGCCAGCAGCCGTATAGCGGGAGTGGTCGCAGATACGCAGTATTTT. It encodes CASSRIAGVVADTQYF.

The chain employs TRBV11-2 and TRBJ2-1, with 11 bases lining up with TRBD2. Per germline, CDR1 SGHAT and CDR2 FQNNGV. The trim removed 5 bases at V and 2 bases at J, leaving 2 bases unmatched. The CDR3 covers 15 residues. CDR3 in DNA: TGTGCCAGCAGCCCGGGACTAGCGGCCTACAATGAGCAGTTCTTC. It specifies CASSPGLAAYNEQFF.

This chain joins TRBV5-4 and TRBJ2-2; 7 bases match TRBD2. This CDR3 comprises 15 residues. Trimming cost V 6 bases and J 5 bases; bases outside gene matches: 10. Germline assignment: CDR1 SGHNT and CDR2 YYREEE (reference sequence). The CDR3 protein is CASTRDYPGTGELFF. The CDR3 DNA follows: TGTGCCAGCACCCGGGACTACCCAGGGACCGGGGAGCTGTTTTTT.

This clone was seen more than once but under ten times. The chain joins TRBV7-6 to TRBJ2-7; TRBD2 aligns across 12 bases. There are 14 residues in the CDR3. V lost 3 bases and J lost 3; bases outside the gene matches: 0. Germline V gene lookup returns CDR1 SGHVS and CDR2 FNYEAQ. CDR3 DNA: TGTGCCAGCAGCTTGACTAGCGGGAGCTACGAGCAGTACTTC. Translating it yields CASSLTSGSYEQYF.

This clone was seen a few times. The CDR3 region is CASSQVKTDGYTF. The DNA of the CDR3 is TGCGCCAGCAGTCAGGTAAAGACAGATGGCTACACCTTC. V is TRBV4-3 and J is TRBJ1-2; D is perhaps TRBD1 (5 bases). Per germline, CDR1 LGHNA and CDR2 YSLEER. Deletions cut 6 bases from V and 6 bases from J, with 14 bases between. This CDR3 region has 13 residues.

The J gene is TRBJ1-2, the V gene TRBV19; D not certain. The CDR3 extends over 11 amino acids. Trimming cost V 4 bases and J 7 bases, with 7 bases left between them. Germline-derived CDR1 and CDR2 are LNHDA and SQIVND (reference sequence). The CDR3 reads CASSTRSGYTF. In DNA, the CDR3 is TGTGCCAGTAGTACCAGAAGTGGCTACACCTTC.

This clone was seen more than once but under ten times. This rearrangement joins TRBV30 to TRBJ2-3; 9 bases agree with TRBD1. Germline-derived CDR1 and CDR2 are GTSNPN and SVGIG (reference sequence). Germline trimming cut 0 bases from V and 2 bases from J; bases unmatched to any gene: 3. This CDR3 is 15 amino acids long. As DNA, the CDR3 is TGTGCCTGGAGTGTTGGGACAGGGTACACAGATACGCAGTATTTT. Amino acid sequence: CAWSVGTGYTDTQYF.

The chain couples TRBV9 to TRBJ2-7; no definite D call. Germline CDR1 SGDLS, CDR2 YYNGEE. Trimming removed 5 bases from V and 2 bases from J, with 14 bases in between. The length of the CDR3 is 14 residues. The CDR3 loop is CASSPNPTTYEQYF. The CDR3 nucleotides are TGTGCCAGCAGTCCCAACCCTACGACCTACGAGCAGTACTTC.

This sequence joins TRBV28 and TRBJ2-1, with 9 bases aligning to TRBD2. CDR1 and CDR2 from the germline V gene are MDHEN and SYDVKM. CDR3 size: 15 residues. Trimming took 7 bases from V and 6 from J; bases not matched to a gene: 10. The CDR3 DNA is TGTGCCAGCAATCCTAGCGGGACCCGCTCCAATGAGCAGTTCTTC. It translates to CASNPSGTRSNEQFF. Drawing the rest from reference TRBV28 and TRBJ2-1, the complete variable domain is DVKVTQSSRYLVKRTGEKVFLECVQDMDHENMFWYRQDPGLGLRLIYFSYDVKMKEKGDIPEGYSVSREKKERFSLILESASTNQTSMYLCASNPSGTRSNEQFFGPGTRLTVL.